This TCR beta chain was captured in a study of preoperative IRX-2 immunotherapy in early breast cancer. Generated by immunoSEQ multiplex PCR, the TCRdb table keeps only in-frame clones and is missing some. The sample lists just over 25,000 clones, 70% to 90% occurring once. As to treatment: preoperative locoregional IRX-2 cytokine immunotherapy. The TCR sequence derives from a human donor with breast cancer. This specimen consisted of lymph node tissue, obtained after IRX-2 immunotherapy.

CDR3 in DNA: TGTGCCAGCAGTCGCCAGGCTCCCCTAGGGGCCAACGTCCTGACTTTC. It codes for CASSRQAPLGANVLTF. V is TRBV6-8 and J is TRBJ2-6; D call uncertain. Germline loops: CDR1 MNHGY, CDR2 SAAAGT. The length of the CDR3 is 16 residues. With 5 bases removed from V and 4 bases from J, the gap between germline ends came to 15 bases.